This TCR beta chain derives from a study of blood T cell repertoires in COVID-19. TCRdb's copy holds only in-frame clones and misses some; the assay was immunoSEQ multiplex PCR. This sample has some 200,000 clones; about four fifths occur once, and the top ten carry roughly 7%. In germline, CDR1 is WNHNN, CDR2 SYGVQD (reference sequence). V lost 3 bases to trimming and J lost 6 bases, with 11 bases between them. This CDR3 is built from 13 residues. The TCR sequence derives from a man in his forties or fifties who had recovered from COVID-19. The chain carries TRBV10-1 and TRBJ2-5; perhaps TRBD1 as D (5 bases). Sequenced sample: PBMCs or T cells enriched from blood (not recorded which). The CDR3, as DNA: TGCGCCAGCAGTGACCAGGGCGTAAAGACCCAGTACTTC. Translating gives CASSDQGVKTQYF.